The rows below give T cell receptor beta chains drawn from one sample of a study of CD8+CD57+ T cells in acquired aplastic anemia. TCRdb reprocessed the reads with MiXCR, giving one entry per CDR3 protein. The table has some 200,000 distinct CDR3 sequences, over 40% seen once. Sequencing was carried out using sorted CD4+, CD8+, or CD8+CD57+ T cells (not recorded which) from PBMCs. These receptors were obtained from a human donor with aplastic anemia. CDR3s include the opening cysteine and the closing phenylalanine or tryptophan. A D gene is named only where the DNA matches it firmly. Size tells how often a clone was seen (once, few, many) or the class of an expanded clone, and some rows leave it out.

TRBV5-1	NA	TRBJ1-2	many	TGCGCCAGCAGCTTTACAGTAGAAGCTAACTATGGCTACACCTTC	CASSFTVEANYGYTF
TRBV7-9	NA	TRBJ2-3	NA	TGTGCCAGCAGCTCCTTCACCGGAGACGCAGATACGCAGTATTTT	CASSSFTGDADTQYF
TRBV5-1	TRBD1	TRBJ1-2	many	TGCGCCAGCAGCTTGGGTGACAGGGGGCGCGAAGGCTACACCTTC	CASSLGDRGREGYTF
TRBV7-8	NA	TRBJ2-7	NA	TGTGCCAGTAGTGGATGGGACCACAAGGAGCAGTACTTC	CASSGWDHKEQYF
TRBV29-1	TRBD1	TRBJ2-7	NA	TGCAGCGTGTATACCGGGACAGGGTATTTGCAGTACTTC	CSVYTGTGYLQYF
TRBV7-2	TRBD2	TRBJ2-3	NA	TGTGCCAGCAGCTATAGGACTAGCGGGGGGGAGATCACAGATACGCAGTATTTT	CASSYRTSGGEITDTQYF
TRBV5-4	TRBD1	TRBJ2-3	NA	TGTGCCAGCAGCTTGACAGGGGCCGCAGATACGCAGTATTTT	CASSLTGAADTQYF
TRBV20-1	NA	TRBJ2-7	NA	TGCAGTGCTAGGTACTTGGAGGGAGCGATGAACGAGCAGTACTTC	CSARYLEGAMNEQYF
TRBV20-1	NA	TRBJ1-1	NA	TGCAGTGCTAGAGATCGGGCTTGGGGTGAAGCTTTCTTT	CSARDRAWGEAFF
TRBV6-2/TRBV6-3	TRBD2	TRBJ2-2	NA	TGTGCCAGCAGTTTGGGGGGAGGGACCGGGGATCTGTTTTTT	CASSLGGGTGDLFF
TRBV20-1	NA	TRBJ1-2	many	TGCAGTGCTAGCCCCGGCGCGGGGTACACCTTC	CSASPGAGYTF
TRBV6-2/TRBV6-3	TRBD1	TRBJ2-7	many	TGTGCCAGCAGCCCCGGGACAGAATCCTACGAGCAGTACTTC	CASSPGTESYEQYF
TRBV15	TRBD1	TRBJ2-6	NA	TGTGCCACCAGCGGGACAGCCTCTGGGGCCAACGTCCTGACTTTC	CATSGTASGANVLTF
TRBV3-1	TRBD1	TRBJ2-7	NA	TGTGCCAGTACCATCGGACAGGGGGCCTACGAGCAGTACTTC	CASTIGQGAYEQYF
TRBV28	TRBD1	TRBJ2-7	many	TGTGCCAGCACCAGGGACAGGGTGGGCGAGCAGTACTTC	CASTRDRVGEQYF
TRBV19	TRBD2	TRBJ2-1	many	TGTGCCAGTAGTATAGTAAGCGGGGGCCCCTACAATGAGCAGTTCTTC	CASSIVSGGPYNEQFF
TRBV20-1	TRBD1	TRBJ2-7	many	TGCAGTGCTAGTTTGGACAGGGGGCCCCAGGTCTACGAGCAGTACTTC	CSASLDRGPQVYEQYF
TRBV7-9	NA	TRBJ1-6	once	TGTGCCAGCAGCTTAGGGACAGCCTCCCGAGGACATTCACCCCTCCACTTT	CASSLGTASRGHSPLHF
TRBV24-1	TRBD1	TRBJ1-4	NA	TGTGCCACCAGTGCCTTAGCAGGGGGCCAAGAAAAACTGTTTTTT	CATSALAGGQEKLFF
TRBV7-9	TRBD1	TRBJ1-1	once	TGTGCCAGCAGCTTATCGACAGGGGAGGCTGAAGCTTTCTTT	CASSLSTGEAEAFF
TRBV25-1	NA	TRBJ2-7	few	TGTGCCAGCAGTCCGTGGGACGCGGCTCCTCGCTACGAGCAGTACTTC	CASSPWDAAPRYEQYF
TRBV7-9	NA	TRBJ1-2	NA	TGTGCCAGCAGCCAAGAGGGAGGCTACACCTTC	CASSQEGGYTF
TRBV19	NA	TRBJ1-2	many	TGTGCCAGTAGTATAGCTGAGGGCTATGGCTACACCTTC	CASSIAEGYGYTF
TRBV12-3/TRBV12-4	TRBD1	TRBJ2-4	NA	TGTGCCAGCAGTACCGGGACAGGGAGGAAAAACATTCAGTACTTC	CASSTGTGRKNIQYF
TRBV15	TRBD1	TRBJ2-7	NA	TGTGCCACCAGCAGCATTAGGACAGGCGAGCAGTACTTC	CATSSIRTGEQYF
TRBV14	NA	TRBJ1-6	NA	TGTGCCAGCAGCCCCCAGCATTCACCCCTCCACTTT	CASSPQHSPLHF
TRBV5-4	NA	TRBJ1-1	many	TGTGCCAGCAGTAACGTACGGGGGAAGAACACTGAAGCTTTCTTT	CASSNVRGKNTEAFF
TRBV7-8	NA	TRBJ1-1	NA	TGTGCCAGCAGCTTAGTCGAGACTGAAGCTTTCTTT	CASSLVETEAFF
TRBV19	TRBD1	TRBJ1-6	NA	TGTGCCAGTAGTTACCCTGGACAGGGCATAGCTTCACCCCTCCACTTT	CASSYPGQGIASPLHF
TRBV25-1	TRBD2	TRBJ2-1	NA	TGTGCCAGCAGTCATAGTGTTAGCGGGGATAATAGCGGTGAGCAGTTCTTC	CASSHSVSGDNSGEQFF
TRBV9	NA	TRBJ2-3	NA	TGTGCCAGCAGAGAAAATACCGGCACAGATACGCAGTATTTT	CASRENTGTDTQYF
TRBV19	NA	TRBJ2-7	NA	TGTGCCAGTACCACTGGAGTGGCTAGTCCCTACGAGCAGTACTTC	CASTTGVASPYEQYF
TRBV28	NA	TRBJ1-2	few	TGTGCCAGCAGTTTATTTGGTAGCTATGGCTACACCTTC	CASSLFGSYGYTF
TRBV10-3	TRBD1	TRBJ1-6	NA	TGTGCCAGCAGTTGGACAGGGTTAGTGGCCCTCCACTTT	CASSWTGLVALHF
TRBV19	NA	TRBJ1-2	NA	TGTGCCAGTCACCCGACGGTGAACTATGGCTACACCTTC	CASHPTVNYGYTF
TRBV15	NA	TRBJ1-3	NA	TGTGCCACCAGTATCTCTGGAAACACCATATATTTT	CATSISGNTIYF
TRBV5-4	TRBD2	TRBJ2-3	many	TGTGCCAGCGGATACAGACTAGCGGGCACAGATACGCAGTATTTT	CASGYRLAGTDTQYF
TRBV7-9	NA	TRBJ1-2	NA	TGCGCCAGCAGCTTACCAGTGCAAATGGGTGGCTACACCTTC	CASSLPVQMGGYTF
TRBV20-1	TRBD2	TRBJ2-7	NA	TGCAGTGCTCACCCGACTAGCGGGGGGACGTACGAGCAGTACTTC	CSAHPTSGGTYEQYF
TRBV10-3	TRBD1	TRBJ1-3	many	TGTGCCATCAGCGAAAAGGGGGCGGGCGACAGTCTTCAGAGGGGAAACACCATATATTTT	CAISEKGAGDSLQRGNTIYF
TRBV6-1	NA	TRBJ1-2	many	TGTGCCAGCAGTGGGTTGTGGGTCGGTGGCTATGGCTACACCTTC	CASSGLWVGGYGYTF